Presented here are 4 T cell receptor beta chains from one specimen sequenced in a study of shared clonotypes between healthy human individuals. Sequenced by immunoSEQ multiplex PCR; TCRdb stores in-frame clones only, minus some. Of about 1 million clones in the sample, approximately 76% were seen once. The sample consisted of memory CD4+ T cells sorted from blood. Subset of the sample: CD45RA-negative fraction. These receptors originate from a young man in good health.

J is TRBJ1-1 and V is TRBV19; D is unclear. The germline V and J ends were trimmed by 7 bases and 4 bases, with 13 bases remaining between them. CDR3 length: 13 amino acids. Germline V gives CDR1 LNHDA, CDR2 SQIVND (reference sequence). CDR3 nucleotide sequence: TGTGCCAGTACTGTAGGACGAGGCACTGAAGCTTTCTTT. Protein product: CASTVGRGTEAFF.

V and J are TRBV5-6 and TRBJ2-6; D is tentatively TRBD1 or TRBD2 (5 bases each). Deletions cut 4 bases from V and 3 bases from J, with 17 bases between. Germline CDR1 SGHDT, CDR2 YYEEEE. The CDR3 sequence is 17 residues long. In nucleotides, the CDR3 is TGTGCCAGCAGCCCGGGGACCTTCTTTGGTGGGGCCAACGTCCTGACTTTC. It yields the protein CASSPGTFFGGANVLTF.

The chain uses TRBV27 and TRBJ1-1, with 8 nucleotides matching TRBD1. Germline loops: CDR1 MNHEY, CDR2 SMNVEV (reference sequence). After removal of 6 bases from V and 4 bases from J, the junction contained 13 bases not matched to a gene. The CDR3 extends over 16 amino acids. CDR3 coding DNA: TGTGCCAGCAGCCCCCAGGGGGCGATGATGAGCACTGAAGCTTTCTTT. As protein: CASSPQGAMMSTEAFF.

The rearrangement uses TRBV30 and TRBJ1-6, with TRBD1 matching 8 bases. Germline V CDR1 and CDR2: GTSNPN, SVGIG (reference sequence). This CDR3 is built from 13 residues. Trimming removed 0 bases from V and 9 bases from J; junction bases left unmatched: 1. The CDR3: CAWSVQGVSPLHF. Here the CDR3 DNA reads TGTGCCTGGAGTGTACAGGGGGTTTCACCCCTCCACTTT.